The clone carrying this TCR beta chain came up a few times. TCRdb keeps only in-frame clones here, not all; method: immunoSEQ multiplex PCR. The repertoire holds roughly 16,000 clones, with around 82% as singletons. Germline V gives CDR1 LNHDA, CDR2 SQIVND (reference sequence). This CDR3 has 13 amino acids. V lost 5 bases and J 4 bases, leaving 11 bases between the germline ends. The source of the sample is a study of somatic mutations in cytotoxic T cells in rheumatoid arthritis. V gene TRBV19 combines with J gene TRBJ1-1; D not resolved. This receptor was obtained from a woman in her 50s with rheumatoid arthritis. Material for sequencing was CD8+ T cells sorted from blood. CDR3: CASSRGFGTEAFF. The DNA for the CDR3 is TGTGCCAGTAGTCGGGGTTTCGGCACTGAAGCTTTCTTT. The complete variable domain, with remaining parts taken from reference TRBV19 and TRBJ1-1, reads DGGITQSPKYLFRKEGQNVTLSCEQNLNHDAMYWYRQDPGQGLRLIYYSQIVNDFQKGDIAEGYSVSREKKESFPLTVTSAQKNPTAFYLCASSRGFGTEAFFGQGTRLTVV.